The TCR beta chain under discussion was sequenced for a study of blood T cell repertoires in COVID-19. Study in general: PBMCs, B-cell-depleted T cells, or T cells were the source of the cDNA or gDNA that made up the material.

Germline CDR1 SGHDT, CDR2 YYEEEE. The CDR3 length is 16 residues. The trim removed 0 bases at V and 2 bases at J, leaving 3 bases unmatched. Original methodology: It was from reference gene primer amplification that nucleated cell counts were estimated. The data were produced by immunoSEQ multiplex PCR, yet TCRdb's version contains in-frame clones alone and is incomplete. V and J calls plus clone size are reproduced from that table; the DNA served to infer D and trimming. This table has 95,000 to 150,000 clones, over 75% appearing once. This clone was detected only once. The source is a woman in her 70s with acute or convalescent COVID-19. The sequenced sample consisted of peripheral blood. The chain uses TRBV5-6 and TRBJ2-5; 11 bases map to TRBD2. The CDR3 DNA sequence: TGTGCCAGCAGCTTGGCGCCTAGCGGGGGGCAAGAGACCCAGTACTTC. This sequence encodes CASSLAPSGGQETQYF.